This T cell receptor beta chain was obtained from a study of shared clonotypes between healthy human individuals. Regarding the study as a whole: Generation probability values for non-shared clonotypes were lower than those for clonotypes shared by all four donors.

This CDR3 has 14 residues. Per the germline V gene, CDR1 is MNHEY and CDR2 is SMNVEV (reference sequence). The V gene lost 5 bases and the J gene lost 2 bases, with 11 bases spanning the gap. In regard to this clone: What it binds is not known.

The table came from immunoSEQ multiplex PCR; TCRdb's copy has only in-frame clones and leaves some out. The table lists over a million clones, roughly 96% of them singletons. The TCR was taken from a man under 40 in good health. This chain links TRBV27 with TRBJ2-3, with unresolved D. The sequenced sample consisted of naive CD4+ T cells sorted from blood. Specified subset: CD45RA+ positively selected. In nucleotides, the CDR3 is TGTGCCAGCAGTCCCATACGCCACACAGATACGCAGTATTTT. Its protein product is CASSPIRHTDTQYF.